This is a list of T cell receptor beta chains from one sample in a study of low-dose radiotherapy and immunotherapy resistance in tumors. TCRdb reprocessed the reads via MiXCR and lists one record per CDR3 protein. Among tens of thousands of distinct CDR3 sequences listed, around 29% were seen once. This sample comprised PBMCs, obtained before treatment. These receptors originate from a female donor with ovarian cancer. Each CDR3 is given with its conserved first and last residue. Each record gives: J gene, V gene, CDR3 protein.

J: TRBJ2-5; V: TRBV12-5; CDR3: CASGDGQETQYF
J: TRBJ1-2; V: TRBV5-1; CDR3: CASSFSGTGDYGYTF
J: TRBJ2-1; V: TRBV5-4; CDR3: CASSSGPSSSYNEQFF
J: TRBJ1-5; V: TRBV20-1; CDR3: CSASLAVIDQPQHF
J: TRBJ2-3; V: TRBV11-2; CDR3: CASSILAGETDTQYF
J: TRBJ2-1; V: TRBV7-3; CDR3: CASSLIPSGGAGNEQFF
J: TRBJ2-7; V: TRBV6-6; CDR3: CASSRTSVSEQYF
J: TRBJ2-6; V: TRBV11-2; CDR3: CASRTTSGTTGANVLTF
J: TRBJ2-5; V: TRBV28; CDR3: CASSLLGVQETQYF
J: TRBJ2-1; V: TRBV11-2; CDR3: CASSFSSAGGVSSYNEQFF
J: TRBJ2-2; V: TRBV6-8; CDR3: CASRWARGAENTGELFF
J: TRBJ2-1; V: TRBV5-6; CDR3: CASSFGGRNEQFF
J: TRBJ1-3; V: TRBV19; CDR3: CASSITSSGNTIYF
J: TRBJ1-1; V: TRBV12-3/TRBV12-4; CDR3: CASSRKGAWTEAFF
J: TRBJ1-1; V: TRBV12-3/TRBV12-4; CDR3: CASSLAQGLNTEAFF
J: TRBJ1-2; V: TRBV12-3/TRBV12-4; CDR3: CASSFDVGRTNYGYTF
J: TRBJ2-2; V: TRBV6-2/TRBV6-3; CDR3: CASSRIGELFF
J: TRBJ2-3; V: TRBV19; CDR3: CASSAWEGTDTQYF
J: TRBJ2-1; V: TRBV28; CDR3: CASSTSGGANEQFF
J: TRBJ2-2; V: TRBV29-1; CDR3: CSVSGTHYTGELFF
J: TRBJ2-5; V: TRBV20-1; CDR3: CSALHWTEKIQETQYF
J: TRBJ1-2; V: TRBV12-3/TRBV12-4; CDR3: CASSLDYGYTF
J: TRBJ1-4; V: TRBV7-2; CDR3: CASSMTGTGHEKLFF
J: TRBJ1-6; V: TRBV2; CDR3: CASTNQTSMYLCATYRDGESPLHF
J: TRBJ1-2; V: TRBV11-2; CDR3: CASRQPATNYGYTF
J: TRBJ2-3; V: TRBV28; CDR3: CASSDPEGFDTQYF
J: TRBJ2-1; V: TRBV7-2; CDR3: CASSLEAGLAGEEQFF
J: TRBJ1-3; V: TRBV7-8; CDR3: CASSLASQGAGGNTIYF
J: TRBJ2-2; V: TRBV7-2; CDR3: CASSSGLAGAGELFF
J: TRBJ2-3; V: TRBV5-1; CDR3: CASSLGTPVTDTQYF
J: TRBJ1-5; V: TRBV5-1; CDR3: CASSFRFDGGRWGPQHF
J: TRBJ1-5; V: TRBV28; CDR3: CASSFGGSGQPQHF
J: TRBJ1-3; V: TRBV12-3/TRBV12-4; CDR3: CASSREHSGNTIYF
J: TRBJ2-7; V: TRBV28; CDR3: CASSLGSVGVSSYEQYF
J: TRBJ2-5; V: TRBV7-6; CDR3: CASSLEAGDRETQYF
J: TRBJ1-2; V: TRBV12-3/TRBV12-4; CDR3: CASSLGPNYGYTF
J: TRBJ2-2; V: TRBV6-6; CDR3: CASRGSANTGELFF
J: TRBJ1-2; V: TRBV29-1; CDR3: CSVRAKQDYGYTF
J: TRBJ1-2; V: TRBV28; CDR3: CASSTVNYGYTF
J: TRBJ2-5; V: TRBV3-1; CDR3: CASSRGAGTPQETQYF
J: TRBJ2-3; V: TRBV20-1; CDR3: CSATVGGYQDTQYF
J: TRBJ2-1; V: TRBV25-1; CDR3: CASSDYSGGGVYNEQFF
J: TRBJ1-5; V: TRBV5-5; CDR3: CASSLDRSNQPQHF
J: TRBJ1-3; V: TRBV4-1; CDR3: CASSQGDTSVIYF
J: TRBJ2-4; V: TRBV12-3/TRBV12-4; CDR3: CASSFPLAKNIQYF
J: TRBJ2-4; V: TRBV7-2; CDR3: CASSLVGDSTGRGGIAKNIQYF
J: TRBJ2-1; V: TRBV5-1; CDR3: CASSFGDRVTNEQFF
J: TRBJ2-6; V: TRBV2; CDR3: CASRSGVSGANVLTF
J: TRBJ2-1; V: TRBV4-1; CDR3: CASRQRHPGGEQFF
J: TRBJ2-1; V: TRBV28; CDR3: CASTSGGAYNEQFF
J: TRBJ2-7; V: TRBV11-2; CDR3: CASSSSSQRYEQYF
J: TRBJ1-5; V: TRBV5-1; CDR3: CASSLRGGGQPQHF
J: TRBJ2-1; V: TRBV4-1; CDR3: CASSQEIGLSNEQFF
J: TRBJ1-6; V: TRBV5-1; CDR3: CASSLGQGAYSPLHF
J: TRBJ2-5; V: TRBV29-1; CDR3: CSVGRRGPSQETQYF